The 15 T cell receptor beta chains reported below all come from one sample, sequenced in a study of blood T cells in healthy people across ages. A sample-barcoded 5' primer and a J-beta primer mix were used in a second PCR of roughly 6 to 11 cycles. TCRdb re-derived calls from the 5' RACE reads in MiXCR, one entry per CDR3 protein. The sample lists over 500,000 distinct CDR3 sequences; around 52% were seen once. Sequencing used blood. These receptor sequences come from a woman older than 75 in good health.

The chain couples TRBV20-1 to TRBJ2-5; a weak D match, TRBD2 (6 bases). The tail of the sequence fits TRBJ2-7 better, so the J call may be wrong. The germline CDR1 and CDR2 sequences are DFQATT and SNEGSKA (reference sequence). CDR3 length: 14 residues. The DNA for the CDR3 is TGCAGTGCTAGGGGTGGCGGGGACTCCTACGAGCAGTACTTC. Translation gives CSARGGGDSYEQYF.

On this clonotype: A much larger clone differs by one base, so this may be a read error. The V and J genes are TRBV27 and TRBJ2-1; D may correspond to TRBD1 or TRBD2 (7 bases each). Near its end, the DNA agrees better with TRBJ2-7, so the J call may be wrong. Germline V gene lookup returns CDR1 MNHEY and CDR2 SMNVEV (reference sequence). This CDR3 has 16 amino acids. CDR3 sequence (DNA): TGTGCCAGCAGTTTTCAGGGGGGGAGCTCCTACAATGAGCAGTACTTC. Translating gives CASSFQGGSSYNEQYF.

The table lists this clonotype with a few counts. The V gene is TRBV29-1, the J gene TRBJ2-2, with 8 bases identical to TRBD1. Unmatched junction bases numbered 5, after V lost 7 bases and J lost 4 bases. The CDR3 is 13 residues long. Per the germline V gene, CDR1 is SQVTM and CDR2 is ANQGSEA. CDR3: CSARDRSTGELFF. CDR3 sequence (DNA): TGCAGCGCCAGGGACAGGTCCACCGGGGAGCTGTTTTTT.

The sample holds a few counts of this clonotype. The rearrangement uses TRBV7-6 and TRBJ2-5, with D unresolved. The V end lost 3 bases, the J end lost 3 bases, and 8 bases lay between the germline ends. The CDR3 is 13 amino acids. Germline loops: CDR1 SGHVS, CDR2 FNYEAQ. The DNA of the CDR3 is TGTGCCAGCAGCTTCTCGGCGAAAGAGACCCAGTACTTC. Amino acids: CASSFSAKETQYF.

The chain has TRBV7-2 and TRBJ2-7; D is possibly TRBD2 (5 bases). The V and J ends lost 4 bases and 0 bases respectively, with 13 bases between them. The CDR3 runs 15 residues. Looked up from germline, CDR1 is SGHTA and CDR2 is FQGNSA. The CDR3, as DNA: TGTGCCAGCAGCTCCTTTGCGGGCCGCTCCTACGAGCAGTACTTC. Protein product: CASSSFAGRSYEQYF.

This clonotype has a single count. The V gene is TRBV19, the J gene TRBJ1-2; no firm D call. The CDR3 has 14 amino acids. V lost 3 bases and J lost 3, with 11 bases in between. CDR1 and CDR2 (germline): LNHDA, SQIVND (reference sequence). The CDR3 loop is CASSIPGAYYGYTF. The DNA for the CDR3 is TGTGCCAGTAGTATTCCAGGTGCATACTATGGCTACACCTTC. Using reference TRBV19 and TRBJ1-2 for the parts outside the CDR3, the full variable domain is DGGITQSPKYLFRKEGQNVTLSCEQNLNHDAMYWYRQDPGQGLRLIYYSQIVNDFQKGDIAEGYSVSREKKESFPLTVTSAQKNPTAFYLCASSIPGAYYGYTFGSGTRLTVV.

The chain carries TRBV6-5 and TRBJ2-1; 7 bases map to TRBD1. The V and J ends lost 6 bases and 6 bases, in that order; junction bases with no gene match: 8. The CDR3 extends over 14 amino acids. Germline V gives CDR1 MNHEY, CDR2 SVGAGI. The CDR3 nucleotides read TGTGCCAGCAGGCGACAGGGTTCTAGCAATGAGCAGTTCTTC. It yields the protein CASRRQGSSNEQFF.

The J gene is TRBJ2-3, the V gene TRBV5-1, with D possibly being TRBD1 (5 bases). Germline V gives CDR1 SGHRS, CDR2 YFSETQ. This CDR3 is built from 14 residues. V was shortened by 1 base and J by 4 bases, with 10 bases between the two germline ends. CDR3 residues: CASSLQGRPDTQYF. The CDR3 DNA reads as TGCGCCAGCAGCTTGCAGGGTAGGCCAGATACGCAGTATTTT.

This clonotype showed up just once. A read error may be the cause here, since a much bigger clone is one base away. The gene calls are TRBV6-1 and TRBJ2-5; 8 nucleotides match TRBD2. The CDR3 extends over 13 amino acids. Germline CDR1 reads MNHNS; CDR2 reads SASEGT. V trimming: 8 bases; J trimming: 3 bases; junction bases outside the gene matches: 5. In DNA, the CDR3 is TGTGCCAGCGCCACTAGCGGTAAAGAGACCCAGTACTTC. This encodes CASATSGKETQYF.

The chain carries TRBV29-1 and TRBJ2-2, with 7 nucleotides matching TRBD2. CDR3 length equals 14 residues. V lost 5 bases to trimming and J lost 5 bases; unmatched junction nucleotides: 8. Germline CDR1 reads SQVTM; CDR2 reads ANQGSEA. CDR3 region: CSVSRTRSTGELFF. The CDR3 bases are TGCAGCGTTAGTCGGACTAGATCTACCGGGGAGCTGTTTTTT.

The chain couples TRBV4-1 to TRBJ2-1, with a tentative D call TRBD2 (6 bases). The DNA end favors TRBJ2-7, so the J call may be wrong. The CDR3 is made up of 15 amino acids. Germline CDR1 is MGHRA and CDR2 is YSYEKL. CDR3 nucleotides: TGCGCCAGCAGCCCTGTCGGGGGAACCTACAATGAGCAGTACTTC. Protein sequence: CASSPVGGTYNEQYF.

This chain uses TRBV21-1 with TRBJ2-5. TRBV21-1 represents a pseudogene. The CDR3 totals 14 residues. The CDR3, as DNA: TGTGCCAGCAGCATTCTAGGAAAACAAGAGACCCAGTACTTC. This encodes CASSILGKQETQYF.

The J gene is TRBJ1-5, the V gene TRBV6-2 or TRBV6-3; perhaps TRBD1 as D (5 bases). Germline CDR1 MNHEY, CDR2 SVGEGT. The V and J ends lost 7 bases and 1 base respectively, with 11 bases between them. This CDR3 is 14 amino acids long. CDR3 DNA sequence: TGTGCCAGCAAACAGGAGTCAAGCAATCAGCCCCAGCATTTT. Amino acids: CASKQESSNQPQHF.

The chain uses TRBV20-1 and TRBJ1-1; unclear D gene. V dropped 6 bases and J dropped 3 bases, with 14 bases sitting between them. Per the germline V gene, CDR1 is DFQATT and CDR2 is SNEGSKA (reference sequence). CDR3 length: 13 residues. The CDR3 DNA reads TGCAGTGCGAAGAGAGGGAGTGACACTGAAGCTTTCTTT. Translating gives CSAKRGSDTEAFF.

This clonotype was detected many times. The chain employs TRBV30 and TRBJ2-6; no firm D call. The CDR3 totals 14 residues. V was shortened by 1 base and J by 0 bases, with 4 bases between the two germline ends. CDR1 is GTSNPN, CDR2 SVGIG, per germline (reference sequence). CDR3 protein: CAWSDRSGANVLTF. The DNA of the CDR3 is TGTGCCTGGAGTGACCGCTCTGGGGCCAACGTCCTGACTTTC.